This T cell receptor beta chain was captured by sequencing in a study of cytotoxic CD8 clonotypes in ibrutinib-treated CLL. The overall study: The patients comprised some twelve relapsed/refractory and 15 treatment-naive cases, about 18 IGHV unmutated. Patients attained roughly 25 partial and 2 complete responses; at median 68 months, approximately 14 remained remitted while approximately 12 progressed. An average of about 250,000 productive templates and some 99,000 productive rearrangements was obtained per sample.

This CDR3 region has 13 residues. The V gene end was trimmed by 5 bases and the J gene end by 6 bases; junction bases not matched to a gene: 6. Per germline, CDR1 SGHTA and CDR2 FQGNSA. The protocol was immunoSEQ multiplex PCR, while the TCRdb copy is restricted to in-frame clones and leaves out a portion. The sample includes about 17,000 clones, about 80% of them seen just once. A single count supports this clone. The rearrangement joins TRBV7-2 to TRBJ2-7; 8 nucleotides line up with TRBD2. The sample was PBMCs, taken before ibrutinib treatment. The receptor was derived from a human donor with chronic lymphocytic leukemia. CDR3 region: CASSLLAGSEQYF. CDR3 bases: TGTGCCAGCAGCCTCCTAGCGGGTAGCGAGCAGTACTTC.